This T cell receptor (beta chain) is from a study of blood T cell repertoires in COVID-19. Germline trimming cut 4 bases from V and 6 bases from J; bases unmatched to any gene: 5. Germline V gene sequence: CDR1 SGHTA, CDR2 FQGNSA. This CDR3 has 15 residues. Original handling: Scientists estimated how many nucleated cells there were by amplifying reference gene primers. The method was immunoSEQ multiplex PCR; TCRdb's version includes in-frame clones alone and lacks a portion of them. Clonal size and the V and J genes are those of that table, whereas D and trimming came from the DNA. The sample lists some 150,000 clones; around 83% were seen once.

The sequence came from a man aged 35 to 55 with acute or convalescent COVID-19. This sequence joins TRBV7-2 and TRBJ2-1; 11 nucleotides align to TRBD2. The material sequenced was peripheral blood. CDR3 loop: CASSSTSGGPNEQFF. The DNA of the CDR3 is TGTGCCAGCAGCTCTACTAGCGGGGGTCCCAATGAGCAGTTCTTC.